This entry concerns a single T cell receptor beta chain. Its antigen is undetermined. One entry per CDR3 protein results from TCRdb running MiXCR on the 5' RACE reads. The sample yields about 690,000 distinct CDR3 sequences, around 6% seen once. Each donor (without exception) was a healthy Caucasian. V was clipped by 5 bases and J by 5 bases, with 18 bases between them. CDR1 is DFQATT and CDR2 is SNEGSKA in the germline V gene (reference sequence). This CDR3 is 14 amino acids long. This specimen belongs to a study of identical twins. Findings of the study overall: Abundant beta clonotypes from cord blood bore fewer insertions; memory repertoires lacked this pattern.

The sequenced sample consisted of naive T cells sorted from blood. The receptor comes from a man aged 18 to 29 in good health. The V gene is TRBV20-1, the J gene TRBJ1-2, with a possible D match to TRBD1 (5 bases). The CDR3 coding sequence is TGCAGTGCTCGGCGGGCAGGGCTAATGTATGGCTACACCTTC. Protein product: CSARRAGLMYGYTF.